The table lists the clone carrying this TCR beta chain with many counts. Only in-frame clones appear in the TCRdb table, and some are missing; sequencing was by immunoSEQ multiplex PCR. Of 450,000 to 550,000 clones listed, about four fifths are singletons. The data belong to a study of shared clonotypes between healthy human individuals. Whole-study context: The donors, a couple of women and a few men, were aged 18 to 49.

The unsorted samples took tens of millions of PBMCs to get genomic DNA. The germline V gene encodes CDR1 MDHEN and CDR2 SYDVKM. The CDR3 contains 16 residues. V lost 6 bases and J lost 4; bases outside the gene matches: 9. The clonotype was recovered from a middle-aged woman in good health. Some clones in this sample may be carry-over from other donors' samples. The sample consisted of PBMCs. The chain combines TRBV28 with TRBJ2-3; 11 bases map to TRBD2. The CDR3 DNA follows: TGTGCCAGCAGCCTACTAGCGGGAGCGGTCTCAGATACGCAGTATTTT. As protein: CASSLLAGAVSDTQYF.